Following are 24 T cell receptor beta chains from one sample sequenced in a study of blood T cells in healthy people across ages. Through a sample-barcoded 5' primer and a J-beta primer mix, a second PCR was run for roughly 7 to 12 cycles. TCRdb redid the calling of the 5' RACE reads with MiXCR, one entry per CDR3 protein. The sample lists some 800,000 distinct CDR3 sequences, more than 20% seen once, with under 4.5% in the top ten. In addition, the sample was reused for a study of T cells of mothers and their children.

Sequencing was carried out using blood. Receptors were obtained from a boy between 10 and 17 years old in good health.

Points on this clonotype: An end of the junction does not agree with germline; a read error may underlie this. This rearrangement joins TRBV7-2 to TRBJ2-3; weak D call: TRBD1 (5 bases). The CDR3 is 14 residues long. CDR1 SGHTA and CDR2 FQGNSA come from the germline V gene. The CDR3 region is CANSLRQSTGTQYF. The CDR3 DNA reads TGTGCCAACAGCTTAAGACAGAGCACAGGTACGCAGTATTTT.

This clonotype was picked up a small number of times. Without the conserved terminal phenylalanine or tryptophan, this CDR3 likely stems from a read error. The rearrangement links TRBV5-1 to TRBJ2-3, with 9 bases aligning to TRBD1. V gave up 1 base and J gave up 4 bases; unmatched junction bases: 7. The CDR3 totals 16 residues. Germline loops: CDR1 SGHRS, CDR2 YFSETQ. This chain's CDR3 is CASSLRSGQGSDTQYL. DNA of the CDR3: TGCGCCAGCAGCTTGAGGTCCGGACAGGGGTCAGATACGCAGTATCTT.

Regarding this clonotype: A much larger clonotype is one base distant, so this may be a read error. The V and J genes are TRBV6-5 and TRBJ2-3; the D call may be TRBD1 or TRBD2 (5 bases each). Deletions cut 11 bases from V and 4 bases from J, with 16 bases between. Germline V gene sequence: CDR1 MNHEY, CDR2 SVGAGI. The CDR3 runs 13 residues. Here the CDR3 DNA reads TGTGCCGTTCGGGACCATAGCGCAGATACGCAGTATTTT. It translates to CAVRDHSADTQYF.

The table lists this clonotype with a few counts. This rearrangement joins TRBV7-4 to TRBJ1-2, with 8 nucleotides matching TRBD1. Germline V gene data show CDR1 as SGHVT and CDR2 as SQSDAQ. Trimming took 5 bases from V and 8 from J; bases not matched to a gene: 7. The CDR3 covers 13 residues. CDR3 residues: CASSPDRVRGYTF. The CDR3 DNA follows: TGTGCCAGCAGCCCGGACAGGGTGCGGGGCTACACCTTC.

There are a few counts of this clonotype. CDR3 coding DNA: TGTGCCAGCAGTAGCGGGGGTGCTGGGGCCAACGTCCTGACTTTC. The encoded protein is CASSSGGAGANVLTF. This chain connects TRBV6-2 or TRBV6-3 to TRBJ2-6; 8 bases map to TRBD2. Unmatched junction bases numbered 2, after V lost 5 bases and J lost 2 bases. This CDR3 contains 15 residues. Germline CDR1 reads MNHEY; CDR2 reads SVGEGT.

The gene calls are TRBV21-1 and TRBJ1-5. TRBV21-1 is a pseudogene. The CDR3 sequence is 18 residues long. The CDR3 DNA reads TGTGCCAGCAGCAAAGCGCTTTCTGACGGGGCCCCTAATCAGCCCCAGCATTTT. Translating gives CASSKALSDGAPNQPQHF.

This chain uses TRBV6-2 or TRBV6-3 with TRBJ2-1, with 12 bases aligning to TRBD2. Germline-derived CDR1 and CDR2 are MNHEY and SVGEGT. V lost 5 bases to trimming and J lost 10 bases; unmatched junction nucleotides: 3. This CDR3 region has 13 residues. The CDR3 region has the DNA TGTGCCAGCAGTCTAGCGGGGGGGTCCGAGCAGTTCTTC. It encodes CASSLAGGSEQFF.

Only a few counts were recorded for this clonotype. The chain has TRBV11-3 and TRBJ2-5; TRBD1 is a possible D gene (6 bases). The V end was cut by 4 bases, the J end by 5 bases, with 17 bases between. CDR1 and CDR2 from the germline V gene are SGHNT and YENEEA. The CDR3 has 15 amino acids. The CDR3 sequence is CASSSHRAEAETQYF. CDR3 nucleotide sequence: TGTGCCAGCAGCTCTCACAGGGCTGAGGCGGAGACCCAGTACTTC.

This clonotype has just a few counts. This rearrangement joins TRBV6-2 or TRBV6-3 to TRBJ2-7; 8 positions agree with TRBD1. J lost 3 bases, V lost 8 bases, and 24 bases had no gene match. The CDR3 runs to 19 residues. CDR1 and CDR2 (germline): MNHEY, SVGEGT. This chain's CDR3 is CASDRETNPQGDLFYEQYF. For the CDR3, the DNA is TGTGCCAGCGACCGGGAAACGAATCCACAGGGGGATCTGTTCTACGAGCAGTACTTC.

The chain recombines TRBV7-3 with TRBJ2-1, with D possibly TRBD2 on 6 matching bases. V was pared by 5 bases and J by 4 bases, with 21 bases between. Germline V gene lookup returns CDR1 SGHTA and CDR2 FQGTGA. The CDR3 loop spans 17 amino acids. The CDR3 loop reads CASSPGIGTGGYNEQFF. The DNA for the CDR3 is TGTGCCAGCAGCCCAGGGATCGGGACTGGGGGGTACAATGAGCAGTTCTTC.

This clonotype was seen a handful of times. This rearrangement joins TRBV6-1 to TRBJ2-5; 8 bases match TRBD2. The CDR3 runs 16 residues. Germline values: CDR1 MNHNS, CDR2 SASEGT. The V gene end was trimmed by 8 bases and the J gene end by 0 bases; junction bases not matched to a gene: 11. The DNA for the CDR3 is TGTGCCAGCCGTCGGCTAGCGGGCCTGTACCAAGAGACCCAGTACTTC. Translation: CASRRLAGLYQETQYF.

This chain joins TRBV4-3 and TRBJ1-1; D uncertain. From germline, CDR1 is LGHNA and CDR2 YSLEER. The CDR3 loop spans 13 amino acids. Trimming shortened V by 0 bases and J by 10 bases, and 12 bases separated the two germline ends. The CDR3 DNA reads TGCGCCAGCAGCCAAGATAATTGGAGAGGAGCTTTCTTT. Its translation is CASSQDNWRGAFF.

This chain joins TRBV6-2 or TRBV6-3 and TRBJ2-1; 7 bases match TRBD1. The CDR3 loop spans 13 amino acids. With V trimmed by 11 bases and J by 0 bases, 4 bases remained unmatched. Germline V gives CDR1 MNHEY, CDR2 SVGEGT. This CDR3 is CAVGQSSYNEQFF. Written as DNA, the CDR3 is TGTGCCGTGGGACAGAGCTCCTACAATGAGCAGTTCTTC.

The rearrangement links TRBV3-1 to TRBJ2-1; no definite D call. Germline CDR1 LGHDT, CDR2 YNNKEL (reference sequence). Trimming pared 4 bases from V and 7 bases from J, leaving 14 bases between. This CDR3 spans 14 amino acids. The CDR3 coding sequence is TGTGCCAGCAGCCCGACGTTAACGGTAAATGAGCAGTTCTTC. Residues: CASSPTLTVNEQFF.

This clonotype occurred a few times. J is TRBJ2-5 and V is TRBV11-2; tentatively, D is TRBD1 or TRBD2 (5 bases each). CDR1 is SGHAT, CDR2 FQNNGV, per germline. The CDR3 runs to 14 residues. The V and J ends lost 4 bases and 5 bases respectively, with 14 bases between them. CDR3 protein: CASSSRGPPETQYF. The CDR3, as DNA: TGTGCCAGCAGCTCTCGGGGCCCTCCTGAGACCCAGTACTTC.

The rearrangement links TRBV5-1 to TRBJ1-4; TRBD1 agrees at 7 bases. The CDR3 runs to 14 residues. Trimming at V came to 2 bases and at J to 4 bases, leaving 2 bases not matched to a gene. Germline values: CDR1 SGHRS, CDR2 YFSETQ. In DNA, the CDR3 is TGCGCCAGCAGCTTTCAGGGGGTTAATGAAAAACTGTTTTTT. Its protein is CASSFQGVNEKLFF.

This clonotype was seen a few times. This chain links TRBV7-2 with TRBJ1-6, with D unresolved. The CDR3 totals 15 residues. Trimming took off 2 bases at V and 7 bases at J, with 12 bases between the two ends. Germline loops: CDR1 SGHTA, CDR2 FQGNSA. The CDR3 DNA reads TGTGCCAGCAGCTTATTCCTGGGAACCAATTCACCCCTCCACTTT. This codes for CASSLFLGTNSPLHF. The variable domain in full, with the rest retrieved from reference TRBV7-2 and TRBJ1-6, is GAGVSQSPSNKVTEKGKDVELRCDPISGHTALYWYRQSLGQGLEFLIYFQGNSAPDKSGLPSDRFSAERTGGSVSTLTIQRTQQEDSAVYLCASSLFLGTNSPLHFGNGTRLTVT.

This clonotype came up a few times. DNA for the CDR3: TGCAGCGTTGGAGGACTAGCAGATAGCACAGATACGCAGTATTTT. Amino acid sequence: CSVGGLADSTDTQYF. The chain employs TRBV29-1 and TRBJ2-3; 8 bases line up with TRBD2. The trim removed 4 bases at V and 0 bases at J, leaving 6 bases unmatched. In germline, CDR1 is SQVTM, CDR2 ANQGSEA. The CDR3 spans 15 residues.

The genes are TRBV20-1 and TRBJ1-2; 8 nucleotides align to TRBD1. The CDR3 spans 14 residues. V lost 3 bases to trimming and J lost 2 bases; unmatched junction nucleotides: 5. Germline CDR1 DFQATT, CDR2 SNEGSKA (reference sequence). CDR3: CSASGQGQNYGYTF. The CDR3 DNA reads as TGCAGTGCTAGCGGACAGGGACAAAACTATGGCTACACCTTC.

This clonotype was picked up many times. The CDR3 protein is CASSSRDRAYEQYF. The CDR3 DNA follows: TGTGCCAGCAGTTCCCGGGACAGAGCCTACGAGCAGTACTTC. J is TRBJ2-7 and V is TRBV7-9, with TRBD1 identical over 7 bases. This CDR3 spans 14 amino acids. The V gene end was trimmed by 6 bases and the J gene end by 2 bases; junction bases not matched to a gene: 7. Germline V lookup: CDR1 SEHNR, CDR2 FQNEAQ (reference sequence).

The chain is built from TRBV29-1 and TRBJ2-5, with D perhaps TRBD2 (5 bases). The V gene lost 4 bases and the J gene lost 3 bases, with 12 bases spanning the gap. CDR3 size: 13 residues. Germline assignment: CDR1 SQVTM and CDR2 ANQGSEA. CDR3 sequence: CSVVWTRKETQYF. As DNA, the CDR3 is TGCAGCGTTGTGTGGACTCGAAAAGAGACCCAGTACTTC.

CDR3 amino acids: CSARDRIQETQYF. CDR3 in DNA: TGCAGTGCGCGGGACAGAATCCAAGAGACCCAGTACTTC. This chain links TRBV20-1 with TRBJ2-1, with a possible D match to TRBD1 (7 bases). The J call may be faulty, since TRBJ2-5 better matches the DNA end. Germline V lookup: CDR1 DFQATT, CDR2 SNEGSKA (reference sequence). The CDR3 spans 13 residues.

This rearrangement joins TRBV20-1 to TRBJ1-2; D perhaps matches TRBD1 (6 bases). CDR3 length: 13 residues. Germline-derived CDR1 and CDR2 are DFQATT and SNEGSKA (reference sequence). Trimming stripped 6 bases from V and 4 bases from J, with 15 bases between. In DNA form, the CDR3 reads TGCAGTGCGAGGACAGCCGAGGGCTATGGCTACACCTTC. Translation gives CSARTAEGYGYTF.

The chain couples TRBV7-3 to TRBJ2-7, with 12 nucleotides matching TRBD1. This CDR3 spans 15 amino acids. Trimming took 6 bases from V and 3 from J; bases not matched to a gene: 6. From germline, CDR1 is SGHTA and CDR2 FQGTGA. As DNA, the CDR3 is TGTGCCAGCAGTCTGGGGACAGGGGGCATCTACGAGCAGTACTTC. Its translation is CASSLGTGGIYEQYF. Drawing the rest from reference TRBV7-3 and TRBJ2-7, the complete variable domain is GAGVSQTPSNKVTEKGKYVELRCDPISGHTALYWYRQSLGQGPEFLIYFQGTGAADDSGLPNDRFFAVRPEGSVSTLKIQRTERGDSAVYLCASSLGTGGIYEQYFGPGTRLTVT.